These T cell receptor beta chains were read from a single sample in a study of T cells in localized non-small cell lung cancer. The table came from immunoSEQ multiplex PCR; TCRdb's copy has only in-frame clones and leaves some out. In the table there are around 39,000 clones, 80% to 90% of which are singletons. Material: peripheral blood, obtained before any cancer treatment. These receptors all stem from a woman aged 35 to 70 with stage I lung adenocarcinoma. The CDR3 runs from the conserved cysteine through the conserved F or W. D genes are given only for firm matches. The size field is filled for only some rows; it gives once, few, many or a size class.

TRBJ2-5	TRBV11-3	NA	NA	TGTGCCAGCAGCTGGGGCTTCTCAGGGACCCAGTACTTC	CASSWGFSGTQYF
TRBJ2-7	TRBV18	NA	NA	TGTGCCAGCTCATCGGGACTGGTTAGCGGCTACGAGCAGTACTTC	CASSSGLVSGYEQYF
TRBJ2-1	TRBV7-9	TRBD2	NA	TGTGCCAGCAGCACGGGACTAGCAGGTAATGAGCAGTTCTTC	CASSTGLAGNEQFF
TRBJ2-2	TRBV27	NA	NA	TGTGCCAGCAGTTTATCAGGCAGGGGGAACACCGGGGAGCTGTTTTTT	CASSLSGRGNTGELFF
TRBJ1-2	TRBV29-1	NA	NA	TGCAGCGTCCAGATGAACTATGGCTACACCTTC	CSVQMNYGYTF
TRBJ2-7	TRBV5-4	NA	NA	TGTGCCAGCAGCTTGGGACTTTCGCTCGATGGGCAGTACTTC	CASSLGLSLDGQYF
TRBJ2-1	TRBV25-1	TRBD2	NA	TGTGCCAGCAGTGAAGAAACTAGCGGACGAGATTACAATGAGCAGTTCTTC	CASSEETSGRDYNEQFF
TRBJ1-1	TRBV5-1	NA	NA	TGCGCCAGCAGCTTGGGGGGGCCTGGGAACACTGAAGCTTTCTTT	CASSLGGPGNTEAFF
TRBJ1-1	TRBV7-6	NA	NA	TGTGCCAGCAGCTCCCTCCACACTGAAGCTTTCTTT	CASSSLHTEAFF
TRBJ2-5	TRBV6-4	TRBD2	NA	TGTGCCAGTTTCGGACTAGCGGGAGAACAGTCCCAGTACTTC	CASFGLAGEQSQYF
TRBJ2-3	TRBV10-3	NA	NA	TGTGCCATCAGTGAGTCGGTGGGCACAGATACGCAGTATTTT	CAISESVGTDTQYF
TRBJ2-5	TRBV6-5	NA	NA	TGTGCCAGCAGTTACCGAGTACGAGGGTTCGAGACCCAGTACTTC	CASSYRVRGFETQYF
TRBJ1-1	TRBV29-1	TRBD1	NA	TGCAGCGGGGGGACAGGGGTCACTGAAGCTTTCTTT	CSGGTGVTEAFF
TRBJ2-1	TRBV28	NA	few	TGTGCCAGCAGTTTAGCGGGCCCTGTAAAAGGGGAGCAGTTCTTC	CASSLAGPVKGEQFF
TRBJ2-5	TRBV5-1	TRBD2	NA	TGCGCCAGCGGATCGTTCTTGACTAGCGGCCAAGAGACCCAGTACTTC	CASGSFLTSGQETQYF
TRBJ1-5	TRBV30	NA	NA	TGTGCCTGGAGTGTACTAGAGAATCAGCCCCAGCATTTT	CAWSVLENQPQHF
TRBJ2-5	TRBV29-1	TRBD1	medium-sized	TGCAGCGTTGGCGGCAGGGCAGGGGGAGAGACCCAGTACTTC	CSVGGRAGGETQYF
TRBJ2-7	TRBV27	TRBD2	NA	TGTGCCAGCAGTTTACGCTCGGTTACTAGCGGGTACGAGCAGTACTTC	CASSLRSVTSGYEQYF
TRBJ1-1	TRBV19	NA	NA	TGTGCCAGTAGTGTACCCGACAGGTACACTGAAGCTTTCTTT	CASSVPDRYTEAFF
TRBJ2-2	TRBV10-3	NA	NA	TGTGCCATCAGATCTTCTGGACTTATAACGAACACCGGGGAGCTGTTTTTT	CAIRSSGLITNTGELFF
TRBJ2-5	TRBV30	TRBD2	NA	TGTGCCTGGAGATGGGGGTCGGGGGGAGAGACCCAGTACTTC	CAWRWGSGGETQYF
TRBJ2-7	TRBV6-5	NA	NA	TGTGCCAGCAGTTACTCCGGCAGTCGGCCCTACGAGCAGTACTTC	CASSYSGSRPYEQYF
TRBJ1-1	TRBV4-1	NA	NA	TGCGCCAGCAGCCAGGGGTCGAACACTGAAGCTTTCTTT	CASSQGSNTEAFF
TRBJ2-1	TRBV6-1	NA	NA	TGTGCCAGCAGGGAAGGGCCAACACCGAATGAGCAGTTCTTC	CASREGPTPNEQFF
TRBJ2-7	TRBV5-1	NA	NA	TGCGCCAGCAGCCGGGATGGACAAATGGTCTACGAGCAGTACTTC	CASSRDGQMVYEQYF
TRBJ2-5	TRBV28	NA	NA	TGTGCCAGCAGTCCCCCGGGCGGCCAAGAGACCCAGTACTTC	CASSPPGGQETQYF
TRBJ2-5	TRBV7-9	TRBD1	NA	TGTGCCAGCAGCGCTCCGTCTCAGGGGGCAGAGACCCAGTACTTC	CASSAPSQGAETQYF
TRBJ1-2	TRBV12-5	NA	NA	TGTGCTAGTGGGACTCAGGTAGACTATGGCTACACCTTC	CASGTQVDYGYTF
TRBJ2-3	TRBV5-1	NA	NA	TGCGCCAGCAGCCGGACTCGAGATACGCAGTATTTT	CASSRTRDTQYF
TRBJ1-5	TRBV18	NA	few	TGTGCCAGCTCACCCTTGGTCGATCAGCCCCAGCATTTT	CASSPLVDQPQHF
TRBJ2-3	TRBV19	TRBD2	NA	TGTGCCAGTAGTATATGGGCGGGAGTCGAAACAGATACGCAGTATTTT	CASSIWAGVETDTQYF
TRBJ2-5	TRBV19	NA	NA	TGTGCCAGTAGCCCGGGCGATCAGGGCTTGGGGGGAGAGACCCAGTACTTC	CASSPGDQGLGGETQYF
TRBJ2-6	TRBV5-1	NA	NA	TGCGCCAGCAGCTTGGCGCGTACAGGGAATACTGGGGCCAACGTCCTGACTTTC	CASSLARTGNTGANVLTF
TRBJ2-2	TRBV27	NA	NA	TGTGCCAGCAGTCCAAACCAGGTGGCGGGCACCGGGGAGCTGTTTTTT	CASSPNQVAGTGELFF
TRBJ1-5	TRBV10-3	NA	NA	TGTGCCATCAGTGAGCCCCCCGGGCAGCCCCAGCATTTT	CAISEPPGQPQHF
TRBJ2-6	TRBV27	NA	NA	TGTGCCAGCAGTTTAGGGGTTGGTGGGGCCAACGTCCTGACTTTC	CASSLGVGGANVLTF
TRBJ2-5	TRBV7-8	NA	NA	TGTGCCAGCAGCCGGGACCAACAAGAGACCCAGTACTTC	CASSRDQQETQYF
TRBJ2-3	TRBV4-1	TRBD2	NA	TGCGCCAGCAGCCATGCCCTAGCGGGAGGGAACACAGATACGCAGTATTTT	CASSHALAGGNTDTQYF
TRBJ2-6	TRBV7-8	NA	NA	TGTGCCAGCAGCCCCCGGCCTGGAGCTGGGGCCAACGTCCTGACTTTC	CASSPRPGAGANVLTF
TRBJ1-1	TRBV10-2	NA	few	TGCGCCAGCAGTGAGTCGGGCACTGAAGCTTTCTTT	CASSESGTEAFF
TRBJ2-1	TRBV27	NA	once	TGTGCCAGCAGTTCGTTGACTACATACAATGAGCAGTTCTTC	CASSSLTTYNEQFF
TRBJ1-5	TRBV9	TRBD1	NA	TGTGCCAGCAGCCCGACAGGGTTCGATCAGCCCCAGCATTTT	CASSPTGFDQPQHF
TRBJ2-7	TRBV2	NA	NA	TGTGCCACCCGCGGGGCGCAATCGAGCTCCTACGAGCAGTACTTC	CATRGAQSSSYEQYF
TRBJ1-5	TRBV6-6	NA	NA	TGTGCCAGCAGTTACTCGGGCCAGGGTCTCGGTCAGCCCCAGCATTTT	CASSYSGQGLGQPQHF
TRBJ2-3	TRBV19	NA	NA	TGTGCCAGTAGTATGGTGGGAGCCGGGACAGATACGCAGTATTTT	CASSMVGAGTDTQYF
TRBJ1-5	TRBV4-2	NA	NA	TGTGCCAGCAGCCAAGGGAGGGGGGGTCAGCCCCAGCATTTT	CASSQGRGGQPQHF
TRBJ2-7	TRBV10-1	NA	NA	TGCGCCAGCAGCCCCGGGCCCCAATTAAGCTACGAGCAGTACTTC	CASSPGPQLSYEQYF
TRBJ2-7	TRBV21-1	NA	NA	TGTGCCACCTGTAGGGGGGGGCGGCACGAGCAGTACTTC	CATCRGGRHEQYF
TRBJ2-1	TRBV27	TRBD2	once	TGTGCCAGCAGCGAACTAGCGGGAGCCTACAATGAGCAGTTCTTC	CASSELAGAYNEQFF
TRBJ2-5	TRBV5-1	TRBD2	NA	TGCGCCAGCAGCTTGAAACTAGCGGGAGTTTCACAAGAGACCCAGTACTTC	CASSLKLAGVSQETQYF
TRBJ2-7	TRBV6-5	TRBD2	NA	TGTGCCAGCAGTGACTTGACTAGCGGCTACGAGCAGTACTTC	CASSDLTSGYEQYF
TRBJ2-7	TRBV7-2	TRBD1	NA	TGTGCCAGCAGCCAGACAGGGGGAAGCTCCTACGAGCAGTACTTC	CASSQTGGSSYEQYF
TRBJ2-6	TRBV2	NA	NA	TGTGCCAGCAGTCCCCCCTCTGGGGCCAACGTCCTGACTTTC	CASSPPSGANVLTF
TRBJ2-2	TRBV4-2	TRBD2	NA	TGTGCCAGCAGCCGCCAACTAGCGGGGCTTTATGAGCTGTTTTTT	CASSRQLAGLYELFF
TRBJ2-3	TRBV19	TRBD2	NA	TGTGCCAGTAGCCTGGGACTAGCGGATACGCAGTATTTT	CASSLGLADTQYF
TRBJ1-1	TRBV6-5	NA	NA	TGTGCCAGCAGTTCTCGAACAGGGAACACTGAAGCTTTCTTT	CASSSRTGNTEAFF
TRBJ2-5	TRBV21-1	NA	NA	TGTGCCGGCAGGGGCCCCCAAGAGACCCAGTACTTC	CAGRGPQETQYF